Each of the 26 T cell receptor delta chains below was sequenced from the same sample in a study of γδ T cells in repeated Plasmodium falciparum infection (dated by TCRdb to the early 2020s). Vgamma9/Vdelta2+ and Vdelta2-negative gammadelta T cell populations were flow-sorted from peripheral blood mononuclear cells for bulk TCR repertoire analysis. The library was prepared using multiplex PCR. Sequencing used an Illumina MiSeq. With CATT, TCRdb called clones again from the public reads; duplicate DNA rows were later joined. In all, the sample holds 93,000 or so delta-chain clones, and roughly 0.98% of those were seen once. The ten largest clones capture 9.6% of the sample. Source material: gamma-delta T cells from blood. The receptors derive from a pool of human donors (malaria-infected and uninfected, not separated).

Concerning this clone itself: The protein that TCRdb holds for this DNA derives from a much larger clone and differs from the translated DNA at residue 3, which likely indicates a read error; the protein shown here is translated from the DNA. The V call is TRDV1, the J call TRDJ1, with 8 bases matching TRDD3. TCRdb does not report a J gene; here it was assigned by matching the DNA to germline references. Germline lookup yields CDR1 TSWWSYY and CDR2 QGS. The CDR3 contains 25 residues. CDR3 in DNA: TGTGCTATTGGGGAAAAGGTACCCCCAAATCCCCTGGGATGGGATACGCCCCATTACACCGATAAACTCATCTTT. As protein: CAIGEKVPPNPLGWDTPHYTDKLIF.

This clone has ten or more counts. It differs at one base from a far larger clone, so likely a read error. The sample holds other DNA sequences that translate to the same CDR3. The V gene is TRDV2, but the J gene lacks a call; the table's D call TRDD3 went unverified against the DNA. The germline gives CDR1 GEAIGNYY, CDR2 EKD. The length of the CDR3 is 17 residues. CDR3 coding DNA: TGTGCCTGTGACACCGGAACTGGGGGATACGAGACCGATAAACTCATCTTC. Its translation: CACDTGTGGYETDKLIF.

Only a few counts were recorded for this clone. TCRdb shows a much larger clone's protein in place of this DNA's translation, and the two differ at residue 11, likely through a read error; the protein shown is translated from the DNA. The chain uses TRDV2 and TRDJ1, with 7 bases fitting TRDD3. Here the J gene was assigned by germline matching of the DNA, as TCRdb has none. The junction had 21 bases not matched to a gene; V was cut back by 0 bases and J by 0 bases. Germline loops: CDR1 GEAIGNYY, CDR2 EKD. The CDR3 sequence is 21 residues long. CDR3 nucleotide sequence: TGTGCCTGTGACACCAAGGCACTGGGGATCAGGCTGGACCCGTACACCGATAAACTCATCTTT. Protein product: CACDTKALGIRLDPYTDKLIF.

The table lists this clone with many counts. The likely explanation is a read error, given a far larger clone one base away. Additional DNA sequences in this sample encode the identical CDR3. The chain combines TRDV2 with TRDJ1; tentative D call: TRDD3 (5 bases). Since TCRdb gives no J gene, matching the DNA to germline was used here to assign it. The CDR3 extends over 14 amino acids. CDR1 is GEAIGNYY, CDR2 EKD, per germline. CDR3 protein: CACDIGVSTDKLIF. Here the CDR3 DNA reads TGTGCCTGCGACATTGGGGTCAGCACCGATAAACTCATCTTT.

Of note for this clone: The protein TCRdb lists belongs to a much larger clone and differs from this DNA's translation at residue 11, which points to a read error; the protein shown is made from the DNA. The chain uses TRDV2 and TRDJ1, with 9 bases lining up with TRDD3. Since TCRdb gives no J gene, matching the DNA to germline was used here to assign it. Germline V gene data show CDR1 as GEAIGNYY and CDR2 as EKD. The V segment lost 0 bases and the J segment 1 base; nucleotides outside the gene matches: 11. The CDR3 length is 18 residues. The CDR3 DNA reads TGTGCCTGTGACACCGTTACTGGGGGACATCTACTCACCGATAAACTCATCTTT. Translating gives CACDTVTGGHLLTDKLIF.

This clone was counted many times. The TCRdb record carries a much larger clone's protein, which differs from this DNA's translation at residue 9; a read error is the likely cause, and the protein listed here is the DNA translation. The chain uses TRDV2 and TRDJ2; D perhaps matches TRDD3 (5 bases). The V end was cut by 0 bases, the J end by 8 bases, with 15 bases between. The CDR3 has 15 residues. Looked up from germline, CDR1 is GEAIGNYY and CDR2 is EKD. In DNA form, the CDR3 reads TGTGCCTGTGACACCCTTAGGGGAAACCTGGCACAACTCTTCTTT. It is translated as CACDTLRGNLAQLFF.

This clone was seen at least ten times. This sequence joins TRDV2 and TRDJ1, with TRDD3 matching 8 bases. TCRdb carries no J gene annotation; the J gene was assigned here by matching the DNA with germline. Germline CDR1 and CDR2: GEAIGNYY and EKD. This CDR3 is 18 amino acids long. Unmatched junction bases numbered 12, after V lost 0 bases and J lost 1 base. The CDR3 DNA is TGTGCCTGTGACACCGTTGAGAAGGGATACGCTGGCACCGATAAACTCATCTTT. Amino acids: CACDTVEKGYAGTDKLIF.

Notes on this clone: This DNA's translation and the protein TCRdb lists, from a much larger clone, do not match at residue 15, likely due to a read error; the protein shown is translated from the DNA. The V call is TRDV1, the J call TRDJ1; 10 bases match TRDD3. No J gene is reported in TCRdb; it was inferred here by comparing the DNA with germline. In germline, CDR1 is TSWWSYY, CDR2 QGS. The ends lost 3 bases at V and 0 bases at J; junction bases unmatched: 25. This CDR3 has 23 amino acids. The CDR3 protein is CALGEPAKSRMNWGMPYTDKLIF. CDR3 nucleotides: TGTGCTCTTGGGGAGCCGGCTAAGAGCAGAATGAACTGGGGGATGCCGTACACCGATAAACTCATCTTT.

The sample holds many counts of this clone. One base separates it from a far larger clone, so it is likely a read error. Additional DNA sequences in this sample encode the identical CDR3. The genes are TRDV2 and TRDJ1, with 13 nucleotides matching TRDD3. Because TCRdb records no J gene, it was assigned here through a match of the DNA to germline. The V segment lost 0 bases and the J segment 3 bases; nucleotides outside the gene matches: 9. In germline, CDR1 is GEAIGNYY, CDR2 EKD. This CDR3 comprises 18 residues. The CDR3 sequence is CACDTGKLLGDTPDKLIF. The CDR3 DNA sequence: TGTGCCTGTGACACCGGGAAGCTACTGGGGGATACGCCCGATAAACTCATCTTT.

Regarding this clone: For this DNA, TCRdb reports the protein of a much larger clone, which diverges at residue 13, most likely from a read error; the protein presented here is translated directly from the DNA. The rearrangement links TRDV2 to TRDJ1; tentatively, D is TRDD2 or TRDD3 (6 bases each). TCRdb is silent on the J gene; assignment here came from matching the DNA to germline. Germline CDR1 is GEAIGNYY and CDR2 is EKD. This CDR3 region has 19 residues. Trimming cost V 1 base and J 1 base, with 24 bases left between them. The chain's CDR3 is CACDTGSYTGLLCTDKLIF. CDR3 coding DNA: TGTGCCTGTGACACGGGATCCTACACTGGGCTACTTTGCACCGATAAACTCATCTTT.

About this clone itself: The translation of this DNA and the TCRdb protein of a much larger clone differ at residue 18, probably owing to a read error; the protein shown here is translated from the DNA. The sample carries other DNA sequences with the same CDR3. The chain couples TRDV1 to TRDJ1; either TRDD2 or TRDD3 may supply D (5 bases each). Germline V gene lookup returns CDR1 TSWWSYY and CDR2 QGS. This CDR3 is 19 amino acids long. In DNA form, the CDR3 reads TGTGCCCTTGGGCTATACGGTAAATGGCGTTGGGCCTACACCGATAAACTCACCTTT. The encoded protein is CALGLYGKWRWAYTDKLTF.

On this clone: TCRdb's entry gives the protein of a much larger clone, which mismatches this DNA's translation at residue 14, likely from a read error; the protein reported here is translated from the DNA. The genes are TRDV1 and TRDJ2; 7 nucleotides agree with TRDD3. Germline-derived CDR1 and CDR2 are TSWWSYY and QGS. This CDR3 comprises 20 residues. The V gene end was trimmed by 3 bases and the J gene end by 7 bases; junction bases not matched to a gene: 23. As DNA, the CDR3 is TGTGCTCTTGGGGAGGTCACTATGACTGGGGATCCCGGTAGTGGAGCACAACTCTTCTTT. Amino acids: CALGEVTMTGDPGSGAQLFF.

This clone came up many times. TCRdb's protein for this DNA is that of a much larger clone and differs from the translation at residue 13, likely a read error; the protein shown is the DNA translation. This chain connects TRDV3 to TRDJ1, with D possibly TRDD3 on 6 matching bases. The CDR3 totals 14 residues. From germline, CDR1 is TVYSNPD and CDR2 GDNSRS (reference sequence). The DNA for the CDR3 is TGTGCCTTCCTATATACTGGGAAGGGTAATAAACTCACCTTT. Protein sequence: CAFLYTGKGNKLTF.

Concerning this clone itself: A far larger clone is one base from this, pointing to a likely read error. The same CDR3 is also encoded by other DNA sequences in this sample. This CDR3 reads CALGKGGPRGIRGAAQLFF. The CDR3 bases are TGTGCCCTTGGGAAGGGGGGACCACGGGGGATACGAGGGGCAGCACAACTCTTCTTT. The J gene is TRDJ2, the V gene TRDV1, with TRDD3 identical over 10 bases. TCRdb records no J gene; here it was assigned by comparing the DNA to germline. Germline CDR1 TSWWSYY, CDR2 QGS. The CDR3 covers 19 residues.

This clone was found a few times. This DNA translates differently at residue 3 from the TCRdb protein, which is that of a much larger clone; a read error is likely, and the protein shown is the DNA's own translation. The J gene is TRDJ1, the V gene TRDV1, with TRDD3 matching 10 bases. Germline CDR1 TSWWSYY, CDR2 QGS. This CDR3 contains 17 residues. V trimming: 10 bases; J trimming: 0 bases; junction bases outside the gene matches: 14. CDR3 in amino acids: CAPLGWGILGYTDKLIF. Written as DNA, the CDR3 is TGTGCTCCTTTAGGTTGGGGGATACTGGGCTACACCGATAAACTCATCTTT.

This clone has just a few counts. With a far larger clone one base away, a read error is the likely cause. Other nucleotide sequences in the sample specify the same CDR3. CDR3 loop: CACDTSSSNGRVGDMPHTDKLIF. CDR3 coding DNA: TGTGCCTGTGACACCTCCTCCTCCAACGGAAGGGTGGGGGATATGCCCCACACCGATAAACTCATCTTT. The chain employs TRDV2 and TRDJ1; TRDD3 aligns across 9 bases. There are 23 residues in the CDR3. The V gene end was trimmed by 0 bases and the J gene end by 0 bases; junction bases not matched to a gene: 25. Germline V gives CDR1 GEAIGNYY, CDR2 EKD.

This clone appeared a few times. The translation of this DNA and the TCRdb protein of a much larger clone differ at residue 12, probably owing to a read error; the protein shown here is translated from the DNA. The chain recombines TRDV2 with TRDJ3; the match to TRDD3 covers 12 bases. In the absence of a J gene in TCRdb, the DNA was matched to germline to assign it here. CDR1 is GEAIGNYY, CDR2 EKD, per germline. The length of the CDR3 is 18 residues. The CDR3 region has the DNA TGTGCCTGTAACAATACTGGGGGATACTCCTGGGGCACCCGACAGATGTTTTTC. Translated: CACNNTGGYSWGTRQMFF.

This clone turned up a few times. The mismatch at residue 7 between this DNA's translation and the TCRdb protein of a much larger clone likely reflects a read error; the protein shown is translated from the DNA. V gene TRDV1 combines with J gene TRDJ1; D is unresolved. The CDR3 consists of 15 residues. Between the trimmed V and J ends, which lost 3 bases and 1 base, there was a span of 12 bases. CDR1 is TSWWSYY and CDR2 is QGS in the germline V gene. The CDR3 DNA follows: TGTGCTCTTGGGGACGCATGCGGACCCACCGATAAACTCATCTTT. Translating gives CALGDACGPTDKLIF.

Regarding this clone: One base separates it from a far larger clone, so it is likely a read error. Different DNA sequences within this sample yield the same CDR3. V gene TRDV2 combines with J gene TRDJ3; 9 bases line up with TRDD3. TCRdb is silent on the J gene; assignment here came from matching the DNA to germline. In germline, CDR1 is GEAIGNYY, CDR2 EKD. This CDR3 is 24 amino acids long. The chain's CDR3 is CACDTRVFNWGTTRDSWDTRQMFF. The CDR3 DNA reads TGCGCCTGTGACACCAGGGTCTTCAACTGGGGGACAACGCGTGACTCCTGGGACACCCGACAGATGTTTTTC.

This clone was detected only a few times. A read error is likely here: a far larger clone is one base away. The same CDR3 is also encoded by other DNA sequences in this sample. This chain's CDR3 is CALGEIGGTSSSYWGIRTDKLIF. The CDR3 DNA sequence: TGTGCTCTTGGGGAAATTGGGGGAACTTCCTCTTCGTACTGGGGGATACGGACCGATAAACTCATCTTT. V usage is TRDV1 and J usage is TRDJ1, with 13 bases lining up with TRDD3. Trimming cost V 2 bases and J 2 bases; bases outside gene matches: 23. The CDR3 is 23 residues long. Germline V CDR1 and CDR2: TSWWSYY, QGS.

About this clone: One base separates it from a far larger clone, so it is likely a read error. Other DNA sequences of this sample code for an identical CDR3. The rearrangement links TRDV2 to TRDJ1, with TRDD3 matching over 7 bases. The J gene, missing from TCRdb, was assigned here through DNA to germline matching. The CDR3 runs 19 residues. CDR1 GEAIGNYY and CDR2 EKD come from the germline V gene. V dropped 1 base and J dropped 0; count of bases not matched to a gene: 16. Written as DNA, the CDR3 is TGTGCCTGTGACACAGTGGGCAGTGTGGTGGGGGACCACACCGATAAACTCATCTTT. Translated, it gives CACDTVGSVVGDHTDKLIF.

This clone was observed a handful of times. TCRdb's protein, taken from a much larger clone, differs from this DNA's translation at residue 15, likely owing to a read error; the protein displayed comes from the DNA. The V gene is given as TRDV2, and no J gene call is available; TRDD3, the table's D call, lacks a check against the DNA. Germline assignment: CDR1 GEAIGNYY and CDR2 EKD. This CDR3 is built from 17 residues. The CDR3 loop reads CACDTPESSWDTRQTFF. The CDR3 DNA is TGTGCCTGTGACACTCCTGAGAGCTCCTGGGACACCCGACAGACGTTTTTC.

In this sample, this clone turned up many times. The protein TCRdb lists belongs to a much larger clone and differs from this DNA's translation at residue 6, which points to a read error; the protein shown is made from the DNA. The chain has TRDV2 and TRDJ1, with no clear D. The J gene, missing from TCRdb, was assigned here through DNA to germline matching. The CDR3 has 18 amino acids. V dropped 1 base and J dropped 0 bases, with 20 bases sitting between them. Germline V gene lookup returns CDR1 GEAIGNYY and CDR2 EKD. CDR3 sequence (DNA): TGTGCCTGTGACACGAGGTACTACCAGCCGATGTACACCGATAAACTCATCTTT. It translates to CACDTRYYQPMYTDKLIF.

This clone was seen only a few times. The protein that TCRdb holds for this DNA derives from a much larger clone and differs from the translated DNA at residue 15, which likely indicates a read error; the protein shown here is translated from the DNA. J is TRDJ1 and V is TRDV1; tentative D call: TRDD3 (8 bases). Germline values: CDR1 TSWWSYY, CDR2 QGS. This CDR3 has 22 amino acids. The V gene lost 0 bases and the J gene lost 3 bases, with 32 bases spanning the gap. The CDR3 is CALGELRFFLPYWGVHSDKLIF. The CDR3 region has the DNA TGTGCTCTTGGGGAACTAAGGTTTTTCCTACCGTACTGGGGGGTACATTCCGATAAACTCATCTTT.

On this clone itself: It is likely a read error: a sequence one base away is far more abundant. The identical CDR3 is also encoded by other nucleotide sequences in the sample. The V gene is listed as TRDV2; no J gene was called; the D segment call TRDD3 is taken from the table without a DNA check. There are 18 residues in the CDR3. Germline V lookup: CDR1 GEAIGNYY, CDR2 EKD. The CDR3 DNA reads as TGTGCCTGTGACGCCTGTCACTGGGGGATACACTTGACAGCACAACTATTCTTT. It is translated as CACDACHWGIHLTAQLFF.

This clone has more than one count but fewer than ten. The TCRdb protein, from a much larger clone, departs from this DNA's translation at residue 11, likely by read error; the protein shown derives from the DNA. V gene TRDV2 combines with J gene TRDJ1; 12 nucleotides match TRDD3. From germline, CDR1 is GEAIGNYY and CDR2 EKD. The J segment lost 2 bases and the V segment lost 3 bases, leaving 15 bases of the junction unmatched. The CDR3 runs to 19 residues. The CDR3 DNA reads as TGTGCCTGTGACCAACTGGGGGATACCGGGCTGGTAAGGACCGATAAACTCATCTTT. Its translation is CACDQLGDTGLVRTDKLIF.